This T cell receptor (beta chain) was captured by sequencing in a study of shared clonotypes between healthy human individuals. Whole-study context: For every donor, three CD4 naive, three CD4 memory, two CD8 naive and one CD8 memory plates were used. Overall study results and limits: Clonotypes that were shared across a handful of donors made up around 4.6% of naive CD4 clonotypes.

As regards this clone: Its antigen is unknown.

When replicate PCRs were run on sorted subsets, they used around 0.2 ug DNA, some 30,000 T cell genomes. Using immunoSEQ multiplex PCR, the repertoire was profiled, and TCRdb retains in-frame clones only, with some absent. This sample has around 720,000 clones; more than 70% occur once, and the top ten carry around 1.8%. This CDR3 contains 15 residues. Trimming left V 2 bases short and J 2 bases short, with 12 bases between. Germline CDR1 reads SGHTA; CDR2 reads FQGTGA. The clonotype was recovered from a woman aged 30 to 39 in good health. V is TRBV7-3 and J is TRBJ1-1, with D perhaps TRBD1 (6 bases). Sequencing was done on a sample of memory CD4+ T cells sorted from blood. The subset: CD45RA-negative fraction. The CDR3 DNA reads TGTGCCAGCAGCTTAGGGGGGCTGCTCAACACTGAAGCTTTCTTT. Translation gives CASSLGGLLNTEAFF.